Below are 22 T cell receptor beta chains sequenced from a single sample in a study of cytomegalovirus exposure and HLA in healthy donors. Primers for the PCR totalled 60 Vbeta and 13 Jbeta. Produced via immunoSEQ multiplex PCR; TCRdb's table is partial and in-frame only. Of some 150,000 clones in the sample, about 84% were seen once. The sequenced sample consisted of PBMCs. These TCRs come from a man in his fifties in good health and CMV-seronegative.

V usage is TRBV6-1 and J usage is TRBJ1-1; TRBD1 is a possible D gene (5 bases). The CDR3 is made up of 16 amino acids. V shed 4 bases and J shed 5 bases, with 20 bases lying between them. Per germline, CDR1 MNHNS and CDR2 SASEGT. The CDR3 is CASSGSGPGSATEAFF. The CDR3 DNA is TGTGCCAGCAGTGGGAGCGGGCCAGGGTCGGCGACTGAAGCTTTCTTT.

The chain recombines TRBV19 with TRBJ2-7; possible D gene TRBD1, 6 bases. The CDR3 has 14 residues. V was cut by 6 bases and J by 0 bases, with 12 bases left in between. CDR1 LNHDA and CDR2 SQIVND come from the germline V gene (reference sequence). The CDR3 nucleotides are TGTGCCAGTAGCCAGGACAGTTTCTCCTACGAGCAGTACTTC. Its translation: CASSQDSFSYEQYF.

The chain joins TRBV4-1 to TRBJ2-3; tentative D call: TRBD2 (5 bases). This CDR3 spans 15 amino acids. The germline V and J ends were trimmed by 6 bases and 5 bases, with 18 bases remaining between them. Germline V gives CDR1 MGHRA, CDR2 YSYEKL. The CDR3 sequence is CASRISAAVGDTQYF. The CDR3 bases are TGCGCCAGCAGGATTAGCGCGGCAGTAGGAGATACGCAGTATTTT.

The J gene is TRBJ2-7, the V gene TRBV7-9; D may be TRBD2 (5 bases). V shed 7 bases and J shed 0 bases, with 10 bases lying between them. The CDR3 contains 13 residues. Germline loops: CDR1 SEHNR, CDR2 FQNEAQ (reference sequence). The CDR3 reads CASITGGSYEQYF. CDR3 bases: TGTGCCAGCATCACCGGAGGCTCCTACGAGCAGTACTTC. The full variable domain, its missing parts supplied by reference TRBV7-9 and TRBJ2-7, is DTGVSQNPRHKITKRGQNVTFRCDPISEHNRLYWYRQTLGQGPEFLTYFQNEAQLEKSRLLSDRFSAERPKGSFSTLEIQRTEQGDSAMYLCASITGGSYEQYFGPGTRLTVT.

The chain links TRBV28 to TRBJ1-5; 7 bases are a match to TRBD1. J lost 6 bases, V lost 5 bases, and 7 bases had no gene match. The CDR3 length is 14 residues. Germline lookup yields CDR1 MDHEN and CDR2 SYDVKM. The DNA for the CDR3 is TGTGCCAGCAGTCCAGACAGGGAGCTTCAGCCCCAGCATTTT. Encoded protein: CASSPDRELQPQHF.

V usage is TRBV5-1 and J usage is TRBJ2-3, with 9 bases matching TRBD2. CDR3 size: 15 residues. The trim removed 1 base at V and 6 bases at J, leaving 6 bases unmatched. Germline values: CDR1 SGHRS, CDR2 YFSETQ. CDR3 DNA: TGCGCCAGCAGCTTGTTAGCGGGAGCAACGGATACGCAGTATTTT. It codes for CASSLLAGATDTQYF. Filled out from reference TRBV5-1 and TRBJ2-3, the complete variable domain reads KAGVTQTPRYLIKTRGQQVTLSCSPISGHRSVSWYQQTPGQGLQFLFEYFSETQRNKGNFPGRFSGRQFSNSRSEMNVSTLELGDSALYLCASSLLAGATDTQYFGPGTRLTVL.

The chain combines TRBV2 with TRBJ1-3; D is perhaps TRBD1 (5 bases). The CDR3 has 14 residues. Germline V lookup: CDR1 SNHLY, CDR2 FYNNEI. V was cut by 0 bases and J by 3 bases, with 6 bases left in between. CDR3 sequence (DNA): TGTGCCAGCAGTGAAGCCGGGGGTGGAAACACCATATATTTT. Residues: CASSEAGGGNTIYF.

The CDR3 region is CASSLNRGDTEAFF. Written as DNA, the CDR3 is TGTGCCAGCAGCTTAAACAGGGGGGATACTGAAGCTTTCTTT. The V gene is TRBV7-3, the J gene TRBJ1-1; 8 nucleotides line up with TRBD1. Germline V gene data show CDR1 as SGHTA and CDR2 as FQGTGA. Trimming at V came to 1 base and at J to 5 bases, leaving 3 bases not matched to a gene. The CDR3 totals 14 residues.

This clone was recorded a few times. V and J are TRBV2 and TRBJ2-1; 7 bases agree with TRBD1. Trimming at V came to 0 bases and at J to 5 bases, leaving 10 bases not matched to a gene. CDR3 length: 17 amino acids. Germline-derived CDR1 and CDR2 are SNHLY and FYNNEI. CDR3 nucleotide sequence: TGTGCCAGCAGTGAAGCCGCTGCGGCAGGGGGTGACAATGAGCAGTTCTTC. It is translated as CASSEAAAAGGDNEQFF.

The chain carries TRBV7-2 and TRBJ2-5; D is perhaps TRBD2 (5 bases). V lost 1 base, J lost 6 bases, and 12 bases lay in between. The germline V gene encodes CDR1 SGHTA and CDR2 FQGNSA. There are 14 residues in the CDR3. CDR3: CASSLGGSQKTQYF. DNA for the CDR3: TGTGCCAGCAGCTTAGGAGGGAGTCAGAAGACCCAGTACTTC.

The J gene is TRBJ1-2, the V gene TRBV9; 9 nucleotides align to TRBD1. The V and J ends lost 0 bases and 4 bases, in that order; junction bases with no gene match: 4. CDR1 SGDLS and CDR2 YYNGEE come from the germline V gene. The CDR3 has 15 amino acids. CDR3 region: CASSVGGQGSYGYTF. The CDR3, as DNA: TGTGCCAGCAGCGTAGGGGGACAGGGTAGCTATGGCTACACCTTC.

The chain employs TRBV15 and TRBJ2-5; 8 bases align to TRBD2. Trimming at V came to 1 base and at J to 3 bases, leaving 13 bases not matched to a gene. The germline gives CDR1 LNHNV, CDR2 YYDKDF (reference sequence). The CDR3 length is 18 residues. Written as DNA, the CDR3 is TGTGCCACCAGCAGAGGAGCGGGAGCGGGGCGGCCGGAAGAGACCCAGTACTTC. Amino acids: CATSRGAGAGRPEETQYF.

The chain is built from TRBV5-1 and TRBJ2-2; D perhaps matches TRBD1 (6 bases). V was trimmed by 3 bases and J by 6 bases, leaving 12 bases between them. Germline CDR1 is SGHRS and CDR2 is YFSETQ. The length of the CDR3 is 14 residues. CDR3 protein: CASSSITGSGELFF. The CDR3, as DNA: TGCGCCAGCAGCTCGATAACAGGGTCCGGGGAGCTGTTTTTT.

The chain combines TRBV5-1 with TRBJ1-1; possibly TRBD1 for D (6 bases). Between the trimmed V and J ends, which lost 4 bases and 1 base, there was a span of 17 bases. Germline CDR1 and CDR2: SGHRS and YFSETQ. The CDR3 has 16 amino acids. In nucleotides, the CDR3 is TGCGCCAGCAGCAATGGACAGCCAGCTAAGAACACTGAAGCTTTCTTT. It yields the protein CASSNGQPAKNTEAFF.

The V and J genes are TRBV12-5 and TRBJ1-5, with 8 nucleotides matching TRBD1. V was pared by 3 bases and J by 4 bases, with 5 bases of the junction left unmatched. Germline V gene sequence: CDR1 LGHNT, CDR2 FRNRAP. The CDR3 loop spans 15 amino acids. This CDR3 is CASGFDRGWNQPQHF. The CDR3 DNA reads as TGTGCTAGTGGTTTTGACAGGGGCTGGAATCAGCCCCAGCATTTT.

The V call is TRBV7-2, the J call TRBJ2-5; a weak D match, TRBD2 (5 bases). The V gene's germline CDR1 is SGHTA and CDR2 FQGNSA. Trimming cost V 1 base and J 1 base, with 19 bases left between them. This CDR3 is built from 18 residues. CDR3 sequence (DNA): TGTGCCAGCAGCTTAGGAGGGCTAGCCCAGACCCTCCAAGAGACCCAGTACTTC. Translated, it gives CASSLGGLAQTLQETQYF.

The J gene is TRBJ1-1, the V gene TRBV6-5, with D possibly TRBD1 on 5 matching bases. V lost 7 bases, J lost 2 bases, and 17 bases lay in between. The CDR3 is made up of 15 amino acids. Germline CDR1 is MNHEY and CDR2 is SVGAGI. The CDR3: CASTKGGTKNTEAFF. CDR3 sequence (DNA): TGTGCCAGCACCAAGGGAGGGACTAAAAACACTGAAGCTTTCTTT.

CDR3 DNA sequence: TGTGCCAGCTCACCTTCCGGACAGGGGCAGTACTTC. Its protein product is CASSPSGQGQYF. The chain is built from TRBV18 and TRBJ2-7; TRBD1 agrees at 8 bases. The CDR3 has 12 residues. The V segment lost 3 bases and the J segment 9 bases; nucleotides outside the gene matches: 4. Germline values: CDR1 KGHSH, CDR2 LQKENI.

The J gene is TRBJ2-1, the V gene TRBV5-1, with 10 bases lining up with TRBD1. This CDR3 region has 14 residues. V shed 4 bases, J shed 7 bases, and the junction held 5 bases outside the gene matches. Germline V gives CDR1 SGHRS, CDR2 YFSETQ. CDR3 coding DNA: TGCGCCAGCAGCACCGGACAGGGGGGGAATGAGCAGTTCTTC. Translated, it gives CASSTGQGGNEQFF.

The chain links TRBV9 to TRBJ2-1; TRBD2 matches 10 bases. Germline V gene sequence: CDR1 SGDLS, CDR2 YYNGEE. V shed 0 bases, J shed 5 bases, and the junction held 5 bases outside the gene matches. This CDR3 is 16 amino acids long. CDR3 coding DNA: TGTGCCAGCAGCGTAGTGGGTAGCGGGGGGCACAATGAGCAGTTCTTC. It codes for CASSVVGSGGHNEQFF. The full variable domain, with the rest looked up from reference TRBV9 and TRBJ2-1, is DSGVTQTPKHLITATGQRVTLRCSPRSGDLSVYWYQQSLDQGLQFLIQYYNGEERAKGNILERFSAQQFPDLHSELNLSSLELGDSALYFCASSVVGSGGHNEQFFGPGTRLTVL.

V and J are TRBV25-1 and TRBJ2-7, with D unclear. Trimming cost V 2 bases and J 5 bases, with 4 bases left between them. CDR1 is MGHDK, CDR2 SYGVNS, per germline. CDR3 length equals 11 residues. The CDR3 DNA sequence: TGTGCCAGCAGTGAAGTCGACGAGCAGTACTTC. Its protein is CASSEVDEQYF.

This chain connects TRBV2 to TRBJ1-1; a weak D match, TRBD1 (5 bases). The germline gives CDR1 SNHLY, CDR2 FYNNEI. The CDR3 extends over 16 amino acids. Trimming took 6 bases from V and 5 from J, leaving 22 bases between them. DNA of the CDR3: TGTGCCAGCAGCCCCCACCCCGGGGGGGGAAGGACTGAAGCTTTCTTT. It codes for CASSPHPGGGRTEAFF. Filled out from reference TRBV2 and TRBJ1-1, the complete variable domain reads EPEVTQTPSHQVTQMGQEVILRCVPISNHLYFYWYRQILGQKVEFLVSFYNNEISEKSEIFDDQFSVERPDGSNFTLKIRSTKLEDSAMYFCASSPHPGGGRTEAFFGQGTRLTVV.